These T cell receptor beta chains were read from a single sample in a study of CD8+ T cells in alopecia areata. Generated by immunoSEQ multiplex PCR, the TCRdb table keeps only in-frame clones and is missing some. The sample shows about 180,000 clones, just over 65% of them seen only once. The sample in question was CD8+ T cells sorted from blood, obtained at week 0. These TCRs come from a human donor with alopecia areata. The CDR3 runs from the conserved cysteine through the conserved F or W. The D gene is left open where the match is weak. Clone size, where shown, is once, few, many, or a class for clones that have expanded.

size	V	length	J	D	CDR3	DNA
.	TRBV5-1	14	TRBJ2-7	.	CASSLAGAVYEQYF	TGCGCCAGCAGCTTAGCAGGGGCCGTCTACGAGCAGTACTTC
.	TRBV30	13	TRBJ1-4	TRBD1	CAWEGTENEKLFF	TGTGCCTGGGAAGGGACAGAAAATGAAAAACTGTTTTTT
.	TRBV6-5	13	TRBJ2-2	.	CASSYLEAGELFF	TGTGCCAGCAGTTACCTGGAGGCCGGGGAGCTGTTTTTT
.	TRBV4-1	13	TRBJ1-1	TRBD1	CASSQGTGGHGFF	TGCGCCAGCAGCCAGGGGACAGGGGGACATGGTTTCTTT
.	TRBV5-6	16	TRBJ1-6	.	CASSLVSDGPKSPLHF	TGTGCCAGCAGCTTGGTATCGGACGGACCTAAATCACCCCTCCACTTT
.	TRBV6-6	16	TRBJ2-1	TRBD1	CASSVGTDYSYNEQFF	TGTGCCAGCAGCGTGGGGACAGACTATTCCTACAATGAGCAGTTCTTC
.	TRBV30	13	TRBJ2-5	.	CACQRDRGETQYF	TGTGCCTGCCAGAGGGACCGAGGGGAGACCCAGTACTTC
few	TRBV14	9	TRBJ2-1	.	CASSLEQFF	TGTGCCAGCAGCCTAGAGCAGTTCTTC
.	TRBV29-1	12	TRBJ2-7	TRBD1	CSVEGRGREQYF	TGCAGCGTTGAAGGCAGGGGGCGCGAGCAGTACTTC
.	TRBV2	17	TRBJ2-1	.	CASSQRSQRGDYNEQFF	TGTGCCAGCAGTCAACGGTCGCAGAGGGGGGACTACAATGAGCAGTTCTTC
.	TRBV7-9	16	TRBJ2-2	TRBD1	CASSPRDRGHTGELFF	TGTGCCAGCAGCCCGCGGGACAGGGGGCACACCGGGGAGCTGTTTTTT
.	TRBV4-1	15	TRBJ2-5	TRBD1	CASSPGQAIQETQYF	TGCGCCAGCAGCCCCGGACAGGCCATCCAAGAGACCCAGTACTTC
.	TRBV30	12	TRBJ2-1	TRBD2	CAWSVSGGAKFF	TGTGCCTGGAGTGTTAGCGGGGGGGCAAAGTTCTTC
few	TRBV2	13	TRBJ2-2	.	CASKDGYTGELFF	TGTGCCAGCAAAGACGGATACACCGGGGAGCTGTTTTTT
few	TRBV29-1	15	TRBJ2-1	.	CSVDDYPSSYNEQFF	TGCAGCGTTGATGACTACCCGAGCTCCTACAATGAGCAGTTCTTC
.	TRBV27	11	TRBJ1-4	.	CASSGGGKLFF	TGTGCCAGCTCAGGCGGGGGAAAACTGTTTTTT
.	TRBV29-1	14	TRBJ2-5	.	CSVEEGEGLNLKYF	TGCAGCGTTGAAGAAGGAGAAGGGCTCAACTTAAAGTACTTC
.	TRBV6-1	15	TRBJ2-7	TRBD1	CASSGSGGGSYEQYF	TGTGCCAGCAGTGGATCAGGGGGCGGCTCCTACGAGCAGTACTTC
.	TRBV6-6	14	TRBJ1-5	.	CASSYEGLNQPQHF	TGTGCCAGCAGTTACGAGGGACTCAATCAGCCCCAGCATTTT
.	TRBV27	13	TRBJ2-7	.	CASRIGGAGEQYF	TGTGCCAGCAGGATTGGGGGGGCTGGCGAGCAGTACTTC
.	TRBV30	14	TRBJ2-7	.	CASSMAGISYEQYF	TGTGCCAGTAGTATGGCAGGGATCTCCTACGAGCAGTACTTC
few	TRBV14	14	TRBJ2-7	.	CASSQGSRRYEQYF	TGTGCCAGCAGCCAAGGCTCAAGGCGCTACGAGCAGTACTTC
.	TRBV29-1	12	TRBJ1-4	.	CSVEVYNEKLFF	TGCAGCGTTGAAGTCTATAATGAAAAACTGTTTTTT
many	TRBV5-1	20	TRBJ1-6	.	CASSLGPGLLGSSYNSPLHF	TGCGCCAGCAGCTTGGGCCCAGGACTCTTGGGGAGCTCCTATAATTCACCCCTCCACTTT
.	TRBV2	16	TRBJ1-6	.	CAGGQGPDSYNSPLHF	TGTGCCGGAGGCCAGGGCCCCGACTCCTATAATTCACCCCTCCACTTT
few	TRBV11-2	13	TRBJ2-5	.	CASSLSFQETQYF	TGTGCCAGCAGCTTGAGCTTCCAAGAGACCCAGTACTTC
.	TRBV7-9	15	TRBJ1-2	.	CASSNRGQPGYGYTF	TGTGCCAGCAGCAACCGCGGACAGCCCGGATATGGCTACACCTTC
few	TRBV29-1	15	TRBJ2-3	TRBD1	CSVEDIDRGRDTQYF	TGCAGCGTTGAAGATATAGACAGGGGGCGAGATACGCAGTATTTT
.	TRBV27	14	TRBJ2-7	.	CASSVGTDWDEQYF	TGTGCCAGCAGTGTAGGGACGGATTGGGACGAGCAGTACTTC
.	TRBV5-1	15	TRBJ1-6	TRBD1	CASSLDRQGSGPLHF	TGCGCCAGCAGCTTGGACCGACAGGGGTCAGGACCCCTCCACTTT
once	TRBV6-5	11	TRBJ2-7	.	CASISQGEQYF	TGTGCCAGCATCTCCCAGGGCGAGCAGTACTTC
.	TRBV7-2	15	TRBJ1-2	.	CASSQGQYTNYGYTF	TGTGCCAGCAGCCAAGGACAGTACACCAACTATGGCTACACCTTC
.	TRBV4-2	21	TRBJ2-4	.	CASSQVYLRDNQHSQKNIQYF	TGTGCCAGCAGCCAAGTTTATCTCCGGGACAACCAACACTCCCAGAAAAACATTCAGTACTTC
.	TRBV9	13	TRBJ1-1	.	CASSVGANTEAFF	TGTGCCAGCAGCGTAGGAGCGAACACTGAAGCTTTCTTT
.	TRBV19	12	TRBJ2-7	.	CASSGRSYEQYF	TGTGCCAGTAGTGGACGCTCCTACGAGCAGTACTTC
.	TRBV7-9	11	TRBJ2-5	.	CASTGVAGQYF	TGTGCCAGCACCGGGGTGGCAGGGCAGTACTTC
few	TRBV11-2	15	TRBJ1-4	.	CASSLADGLNEKLFF	TGTGCCAGCAGCTTAGCGGACGGATTAAATGAAAAACTGTTTTTT
.	TRBV29-1	11	TRBJ2-3	.	CSVGTSDTQYF	TGCAGCGTTGGTACATCAGATACGCAGTATTTT
.	TRBV6-5	13	TRBJ1-5	.	CASSDQGSQPQHF	TGTGCCAGCAGTGACCAGGGGTCACAGCCCCAGCATTTT
.	TRBV30	11	TRBJ2-2	.	CAAARSGELFF	TGTGCCGCAGCGAGGAGCGGGGAGCTGTTTTTT
few	TRBV13	18	TRBJ2-5	TRBD2	CASSPLGSSGGQKETQYF	TGTGCCAGCAGCCCACTCGGTTCTAGCGGGGGTCAAAAAGAGACCCAGTACTTC
.	TRBV5-4	16	TRBJ2-1	.	CASSWPLAGRDNEQFF	TGTGCCAGCAGCTGGCCCCTCGCGGGGCGGGACAATGAGCAGTTCTTC